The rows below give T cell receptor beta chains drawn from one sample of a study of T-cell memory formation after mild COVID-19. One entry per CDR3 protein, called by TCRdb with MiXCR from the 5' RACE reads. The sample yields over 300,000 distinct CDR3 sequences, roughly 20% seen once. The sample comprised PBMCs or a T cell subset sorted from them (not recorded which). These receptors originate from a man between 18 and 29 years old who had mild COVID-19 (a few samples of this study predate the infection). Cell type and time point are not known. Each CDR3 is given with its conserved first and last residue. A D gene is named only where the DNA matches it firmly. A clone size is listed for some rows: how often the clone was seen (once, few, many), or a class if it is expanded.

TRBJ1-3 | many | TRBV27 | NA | TGTGCCAGCAGTTTATTACCAGGTCTCAGCACCATATATTTT | CASSLLPGLSTIYF
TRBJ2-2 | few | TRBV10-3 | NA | TGTGCCATCAAGGGGGGGCCGGGAGCGACCGGGGAGCTGTTTTTT | CAIKGGPGATGELFF
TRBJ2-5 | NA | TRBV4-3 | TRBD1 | TGCGCCAGCAGCCAAGAGGGGCAGGGGGTCGAGACCCAGTACTTC | CASSQEGQGVETQYF
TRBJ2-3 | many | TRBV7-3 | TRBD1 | TGTGCCAGCAGCTTGACAGGGGGTGGTACAGATACGCAGTATTTT | CASSLTGGGTDTQYF
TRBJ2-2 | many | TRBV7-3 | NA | TGTGCCAGCAGCTTGGCGGGACCCCAGGGCGGGGAGCTGTTTTTT | CASSLAGPQGGELFF
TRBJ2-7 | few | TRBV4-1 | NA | TGCGCCAGCAGCCAAGACAGTTACGAGCAGTACTTC | CASSQDSYEQYF
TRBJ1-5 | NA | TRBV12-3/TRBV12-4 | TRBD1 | TGTGCCAGCAGTTACAGGGGTAAGAGCAATCAGCCCCAGCATTTT | CASSYRGKSNQPQHF
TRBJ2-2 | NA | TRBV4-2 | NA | TGTGCCAGCAGCCCTTACTCTAGCGAAGACACCGGGGAGCTGTTTTTT | CASSPYSSEDTGELFF
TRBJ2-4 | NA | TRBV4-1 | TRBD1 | TGCGCCAGCAGCCGCCCTGGACAGGGGTTGTACTTC | CASSRPGQGLYF
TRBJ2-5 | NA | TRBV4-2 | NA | TGTGCCAGCAGCTTAGCCTCCATGGGAGGGGGATCGGGAGAGACCCAGTACTTC | CASSLASMGGGSGETQYF
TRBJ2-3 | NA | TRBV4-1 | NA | TGCGCCAGCAGCCAAGATTTGGACGGGGGTTTCACAGATACGCAGTATTTT | CASSQDLDGGFTDTQYF
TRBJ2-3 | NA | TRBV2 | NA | TGTGCCAGCAGAGACAGGCTTAGCACAGATACGCAGTATTTT | CASRDRLSTDTQYF
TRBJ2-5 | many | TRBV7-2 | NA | TGTGCCAGCAGCTCCCGGGGAGAGCGCAACCAGTACTTC | CASSSRGERNQYF
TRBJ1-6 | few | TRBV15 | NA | TGTGCCACCACCCGGGCAGGGTCGGTATCCTATAATTCACCCCTCCACTTT | CATTRAGSVSYNSPLHF
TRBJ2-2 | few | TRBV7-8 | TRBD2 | TGTGCCAGCAGCTCCCGACTAGCGGGGGGGCCCGGGGAGCTGTTTTTT | CASSSRLAGGPGELFF
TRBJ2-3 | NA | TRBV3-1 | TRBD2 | TGTGCCAGCAGCCGGGAGACTAGCTCCAATTCAGATACGCAGTATTTT | CASSRETSSNSDTQYF
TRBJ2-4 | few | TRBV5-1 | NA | TGCGCCAGCACCCCCGGAAACGCAAACATTCAGTACTTC | CASTPGNANIQYF